The T cell receptor beta chain described here comes from a study of T cell changes during pregnancy in multiple sclerosis. Germline lookup yields CDR1 SGHRS and CDR2 YFSETQ. V was shortened by 4 bases and J by 0 bases, with 16 bases between the two germline ends. This CDR3 spans 16 amino acids. Libraries were prepared by immunoSEQ multiplex PCR; TCRdb keeps only in-frame clonotypes and omits some of them. The sample consists of around 110,000 clones, more than 85% of them appearing once. The clonotype comes from a female donor with multiple sclerosis, enrolled in a pregnancy study. Material: peripheral blood, obtained in the third trimester of pregnancy. The gene calls are TRBV5-1 and TRBJ1-1, with D possibly matching TRBD1 (5 bases). DNA for the CDR3: TGCGCCAGCAGCGCCGTCATCGGGGGGATGAACACTGAAGCTTTCTTT. Protein: CASSAVIGGMNTEAFF.